These T cell receptor beta chains were read from a single sample in a study of regulatory T cells in long-lasting Graves disease. Each CDR3 protein gets one entry after TCRdb re-called the multiplex PCR reads with MiXCR. The sample lists around 460,000 distinct CDR3 sequences, 13% to 15% occurring once. Another study also made use of these data, one on T cells in Graves' hyperthyroidism and ophthalmopathy.

Sequencing was performed on peripheral blood mononuclear cells (PBMCs), taken at new diagnosis, from a patient treated with antithyroid drugs. The source is a woman aged 45-65 years with Graves disease. The CDR3 runs from the conserved cysteine through the conserved F or W. Fields, in order: CDR3 length, V gene, J gene, clone size, D gene, CDR3 DNA, CDR3 protein. D genes are given only for firm matches. Not every row has a clone size; where given, it reads once, few, many or a size class.

>22|TRBV28|TRBJ2-6|-|-
-
CASSAQGYEQYFGPEGANVLTF
>15|TRBV5-1|TRBJ2-7|-|-
TGCGCCAGCAGCTTGGAGCTAGCCACCGCCGGCGAGCAGTACTTC
CASSLELATAGEQYF
>16|TRBV7-3|TRBJ2-7|few|TRBD2
TGTGCCAGCAGCCCGGTAAGACTAGCGGGAACTGGTGAGCAGTACTTC
CASSPVRLAGTGEQYF
>18|TRBV10-3|TRBJ2-3|-|TRBD2
TGTGCCATCACCCCGGGGGTGGTAGCGGGTCCCCCAGCGGATACGCGGTATTTT
CAITPGVVAGPPADTRYF
>13|TRBV28|TRBJ2-7|many|-
TGTGCCAGCAGCTTGGCAGGGGCCTACGAGCAGTACTTC
CASSLAGAYEQYF
>15|TRBV7-9|TRBJ2-7|many|-
TGTGCCAGCAGCTGGGTACATGGCGGCTCCTACGAGCAGTACTTC
CASSWVHGGSYEQYF
>17|TRBV4-1|TRBJ2-6|-|-
TGCGCCAGCAGCCCGGGGGTCTTTGCATCTGGGGCCAACGTCCTGACTTTC
CASSPGVFASGANVLTF
>13|TRBV19|TRBJ2-7|few|-
TGTGCCAGTAGCCCGGGGGCGTTTTACGAGCAGTACTTC
CASSPGAFYEQYF
>16|TRBV7-9|TRBJ2-7|many|TRBD1
TGTGCCAGCAGCATAGCTGGGACAGGGGAATACTACGAGCAGTACTTC
CASSIAGTGEYYEQYF
>14|TRBV2|TRBJ2-1|many|TRBD2
TGTGCCAGCACCCAGACTAGCGGGTACAATGAGCAGTTCTTC
CASTQTSGYNEQFF
>16|TRBV7-9|TRBJ2-1|-|TRBD2
TGTGCCAGCAGCCCAAGGGGACTAGTTGGGGCTTCCCAGCAGTTCTTC
CASSPRGLVGASQQFF
>15|TRBV6-2/TRBV6-3|TRBJ2-7|few|TRBD2
TGTGCCAGCAGTTACTCTCCTAGCGGGGCCGACGAGCAGTACTTC
CASSYSPSGADEQYF
>16|TRBV11-2|TRBJ2-1|many|-
TGTGCCAGCAGCTTAGGTGGGCAGGGGGGCTACAATGAGCAGTTCTTC
CASSLGGQGGYNEQFF
>14|TRBV7-2|TRBJ1-3|-|-
TGTGCCAGCAGCTTTACGGGGCCTGGAAACACCATATATTTT
CASSFTGPGNTIYF
>12|TRBV10-3|TRBJ2-5|-|-
TGTGCCATCAGTGACAGGGAAGAGACCCAGTACTTC
CAISDREETQYF
>16|TRBV5-5|TRBJ2-1|few|-
TGTGCCAGCAGCCTACGAGACGGAAGCTCCTACAATGAGCAGTTCTTC
CASSLRDGSSYNEQFF
>20|TRBV12-3/TRBV12-4|TRBJ2-1|few|TRBD2
TGTGCCAGCAGTTCATACCTGAGGGGACTAGCGGAAAGCTCCTACAATGAGCAGTTCTTC
CASSSYLRGLAESSYNEQFF
>15|TRBV27|TRBJ2-7|many|-
TGTGCCAGCAGTTTATCTTCAAGGGGATCCTACGAGCAGTACTTC
CASSLSSRGSYEQYF
>12|TRBV30|TRBJ1-1|many|-
TGTGCCTGGAGTGTGTTGAACACTGAAGCTTTCTTT
CAWSVLNTEAFF
>13|TRBV20-1|TRBJ2-7|few|-
TGCAGTGCCCCCAGGGGCGACTCCTACGAGCAGTACTTC
CSAPRGDSYEQYF
>13|TRBV19|TRBJ2-5|few|TRBD2
TGTGCCAGTAGTATGGTTACGCGGGAGGCCCAGTACTTC
CASSMVTREAQYF
>12|TRBV27|TRBJ2-1|few|-
TGTGCCAGCAGTTTATCGAACACGGAGCAGTTCTTC
CASSLSNTEQFF
>15|TRBV7-3|TRBJ1-1|many|TRBD1
TGTGCCAGCAGCGTGACAGGGGGGATGAACACTGAAGCTTTCTTT
CASSVTGGMNTEAFF
>21|TRBV6-1|TRBJ2-1|many|TRBD1
TGTGCCAGCAGTGAAGCGGGGAGGGACAGGGGGTTACCACCCAGATACAATGAGCAGTTCTTC
CASSEAGRDRGLPPRYNEQFF
>13|TRBV28|TRBJ2-2|many|-
TGTGCCAGCAGTTTAGGAGGGACCGGGGAGCTGTTTTTT
CASSLGGTGELFF
>15|TRBV11-2|TRBJ2-1|many|TRBD1
TGTGCCAGCAGCTTAGCGCCGACAGGGAAGGATGAGCAGTTCTTC
CASSLAPTGKDEQFF
>17|TRBV2|TRBJ1-5|many|-
TGTGCCAGCAGTCCGCCCGGGACGGGCTATAGCAATCAGCCCCAGCATTTT
CASSPPGTGYSNQPQHF